This T cell receptor (beta chain) was documented in a study of T cell repertoires in cytomegalovirus infection. Study-wide points: The ex vivo response showed dominance by HLA-C-restricted CMV-specific TCR beta clonotypes. Frequencies of public TCR beta families were cumulated, and this identified carriers of CMV plus the relevant HLA.

This CDR3 is built from 13 residues. V was clipped by 1 base and J by 1 base, with 4 bases between them. CDR1 and CDR2 (germline): SGHDN, FVKESK. TCRdb fed the reads into MiXCR, producing one record per CDR3 protein. Of roughly 190,000 distinct CDR3 sequences listed, approximately 9.6% are singletons. On this clonotype: The target antigen is unknown.

Sequencing was performed on PBMCs. This TCR came from a human donor in good health (CMV status not recorded). Some clones in this sample may be carry-over from other donors' samples. The chain links TRBV14 to TRBJ1-2; no firm D call. CDR3 nucleotides: TGTGCCAGCAGCCAAGGAGTTAACTATGGCTACACCTTC. Amino acid sequence: CASSQGVNYGYTF.